This TCR beta chain was captured in a study of blood T cell repertoires in COVID-19. Turning to the study itself: T cells, B-cell-depleted T cells, or PBMCs supplied cDNA or gDNA.

This table comes from immunoSEQ multiplex PCR, and its TCRdb copy is limited to in-frame clones, with some not included. The sample records approximately 300,000 clones, just under 90% being singletons. The length of the CDR3 is 13 residues. Germline lookup yields CDR1 LGHNA and CDR2 YNFKEQ. V lost 3 bases, J lost 11 bases, and 9 bases stayed unmatched. The receptor was isolated from a woman in her forties with acute or convalescent COVID-19. The sample consisted of peripheral blood. The V and J genes are TRBV4-2 and TRBJ1-1; 7 bases are shared with TRBD1. CDR3: CASSHEQGSEAFF. The CDR3 nucleotides are TGTGCCAGCAGCCACGAACAGGGGTCCGAGGCTTTCTTT.